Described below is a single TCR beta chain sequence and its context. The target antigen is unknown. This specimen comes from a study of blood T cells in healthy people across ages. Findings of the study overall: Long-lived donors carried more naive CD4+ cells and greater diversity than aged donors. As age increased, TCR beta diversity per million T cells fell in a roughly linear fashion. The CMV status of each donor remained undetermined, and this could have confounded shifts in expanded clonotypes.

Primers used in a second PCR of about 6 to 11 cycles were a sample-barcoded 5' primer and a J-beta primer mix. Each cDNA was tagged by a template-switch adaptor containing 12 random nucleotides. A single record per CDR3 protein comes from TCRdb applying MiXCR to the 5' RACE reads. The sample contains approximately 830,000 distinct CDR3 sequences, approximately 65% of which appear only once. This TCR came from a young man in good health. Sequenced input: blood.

The CDR3 loop reads CASSVEGTGSTGELFF. Here the CDR3 DNA reads TGTGCCAGCAGCGTAGAGGGGACAGGGAGCACCGGGGAGCTGTTTTTT. This sequence joins TRBV9 and TRBJ2-2; TRBD1 matches at 9 bases. Germline V gene lookup returns CDR1 SGDLS and CDR2 YYNGEE. V lost 0 bases and J lost 4; bases outside the gene matches: 4. This CDR3 region has 16 residues.